Listed below are T cell receptor beta chains from one sample, sequenced in a study of vaccination effects on CD4 cells after COVID-19. No antigen has been assigned to these receptors. Assay used: immunoSEQ multiplex PCR; TCRdb lists only in-frame clones, some missing. The sample lists about 38,000 clones; 82% were seen once. Source: CD4+ T cells from PBMCs cultured without peptide, taken before COVID-19 vaccination. These receptor sequences come from a human donor who received a COVID-19 vaccine. Each CDR3 is given with its conserved first and last residue. The D gene is left open where the match is weak. Where a row states a size, it is once, few, many or the class of an expanded clone; other rows omit it.

clone_size: .
d_call: .
j_call: TRBJ2-1
v_call: TRBV4-3
cdr3_aa: CASSLGGGRRNEQFF
cdr3_nt: TGCGCCAGCTCCCTTGGGGGGGGGCGTCGCAATGAGCAGTTCTTC

clone_size: .
d_call: TRBD1
j_call: TRBJ1-1
v_call: TRBV19
cdr3_aa: CASRRLGQTNTEAFF
cdr3_nt: TGTGCCAGTAGGCGCTTGGGACAGACGAACACTGAAGCTTTCTTT

clone_size: few
d_call: .
j_call: TRBJ2-2
v_call: TRBV19
cdr3_aa: CASSRGPNTGELFF
cdr3_nt: TGTGCCAGTAGTCGGGGCCCGAACACCGGGGAGCTGTTTTTT

clone_size: .
d_call: TRBD1
j_call: TRBJ1-2
v_call: TRBV30
cdr3_aa: CAWSSPDRGYGYTF
cdr3_nt: TGTGCCTGGAGTTCCCCAGACAGGGGCTATGGCTACACCTTC

clone_size: .
d_call: .
j_call: TRBJ2-1
v_call: TRBV15
cdr3_aa: CATSRGYNEQFF
cdr3_nt: TGTGCCACCAGCAGAGGGTACAATGAGCAGTTCTTC

clone_size: .
d_call: .
j_call: TRBJ1-1
v_call: TRBV28
cdr3_aa: CASSKWTHFF
cdr3_nt: TGTGCCAGCAGCAAATGGACCCATTTCTTT

clone_size: .
d_call: TRBD2
j_call: TRBJ2-3
v_call: TRBV6-5
cdr3_aa: CASRGLAGGLDTQYF
cdr3_nt: TGTGCCAGCAGGGGACTAGCGGGGGGATTAGATACGCAGTATTTT

clone_size: .
d_call: .
j_call: TRBJ2-1
v_call: TRBV7-6
cdr3_aa: CASSLGLQGNEQFF
cdr3_nt: TGTGCCAGCAGCTTAGGGCTCCAAGGCAATGAGCAGTTCTTC

clone_size: few
d_call: TRBD1
j_call: TRBJ1-5
v_call: TRBV7-8
cdr3_aa: CASSRQGWQPQHF
cdr3_nt: TGTGCCAGCAGCCGACAGGGATGGCAGCCCCAGCATTTT

clone_size: .
d_call: TRBD1
j_call: TRBJ1-1
v_call: TRBV6-5
cdr3_aa: CASKRQGGTEAFF
cdr3_nt: TGTGCCAGCAAACGCCAGGGGGGCACTGAAGCTTTCTTT

clone_size: .
d_call: .
j_call: TRBJ2-3
v_call: TRBV4-3
cdr3_aa: CASSQVGTDTQYF
cdr3_nt: TGCGCCAGCAGCCAAGTAGGGACAGATACGCAGTATTTT

clone_size: .
d_call: TRBD2
j_call: TRBJ2-3
v_call: TRBV7-3
cdr3_aa: CASSLGRGGTDTQYF
cdr3_nt: TGTGCCAGCAGCCTCGGGCGGGGGGGCACAGATACGCAGTATTTT

clone_size: .
d_call: .
j_call: TRBJ2-5
v_call: TRBV5-1
cdr3_aa: CASSPGRLQETQYF
cdr3_nt: TGCGCCAGCAGCCCGGGACGGCTCCAAGAGACCCAGTACTTC

clone_size: .
d_call: .
j_call: TRBJ1-4
v_call: TRBV6-5
cdr3_aa: CASKGVGTDEKLFF
cdr3_nt: TGTGCCAGCAAGGGGGTCGGGACGGATGAAAAACTGTTTTTT

clone_size: .
d_call: .
j_call: TRBJ2-1
v_call: TRBV7-9
cdr3_aa: CASIGPSSYNEQFF
cdr3_nt: TGTGCCAGCATAGGGCCGAGCTCCTACAATGAGCAGTTCTTC

clone_size: .
d_call: .
j_call: TRBJ1-2
v_call: TRBV7-2
cdr3_aa: CASSLYSSYTTNYGYTF
cdr3_nt: TGTGCCAGCAGCCTCTATTCCTCCTATACAACTAACTATGGCTACACCTTC

clone_size: .
d_call: .
j_call: TRBJ2-3
v_call: TRBV29-1
cdr3_aa: CSVVELSTDTQYF
cdr3_nt: TGCAGCGTTGTTGAACTCAGCACAGATACGCAGTATTTT

clone_size: few
d_call: TRBD1
j_call: TRBJ1-4
v_call: TRBV2
cdr3_aa: CASIRDRDEKLFF
cdr3_nt: TGTGCCAGCATCCGGGACAGAGATGAAAAACTGTTTTTT

clone_size: few
d_call: TRBD1
j_call: TRBJ1-1
v_call: TRBV2
cdr3_aa: CASSLRGANTEAFF
cdr3_nt: TGTGCCAGCAGCCTCAGGGGGGCAAACACTGAAGCTTTCTTT

clone_size: .
d_call: .
j_call: TRBJ1-2
v_call: TRBV4-1
cdr3_aa: CASSHRWASDGYTF
cdr3_nt: TGCGCCAGCAGCCACCGATGGGCAAGCGATGGCTACACCTTC

clone_size: once
d_call: TRBD2
j_call: TRBJ2-1
v_call: TRBV2
cdr3_aa: CASTSERGINNEQFF
cdr3_nt: TGTGCCAGCACCTCAGAGCGGGGGATTAACAATGAGCAGTTCTTC

clone_size: .
d_call: TRBD1
j_call: TRBJ2-1
v_call: TRBV11-2
cdr3_aa: CASSLGDRVEFF
cdr3_nt: TGTGCCAGCAGCTTAGGTGACAGGGTGGAGTTCTTC

clone_size: few
d_call: .
j_call: TRBJ2-2
v_call: TRBV27
cdr3_aa: CASSKGSPLNTGELFF
cdr3_nt: TGTGCCAGCAGTAAGGGGTCGCCTCTCAACACCGGGGAGCTGTTTTTT

clone_size: .
d_call: .
j_call: TRBJ1-5
v_call: TRBV30
cdr3_aa: CAWSVFSPKGPQPQHF
cdr3_nt: TGTGCCTGGAGTGTTTTTTCCCCCAAAGGGCCACAGCCCCAGCATTTT

clone_size: once
d_call: .
j_call: TRBJ2-3
v_call: TRBV7-9
cdr3_aa: CASLWRSTDTQYF
cdr3_nt: TGTGCCAGCCTCTGGAGGTCCACAGATACGCAGTATTTT

clone_size: few
d_call: .
j_call: TRBJ1-6
v_call: TRBV9
cdr3_aa: CASSVEVQSSYNSPLHF
cdr3_nt: TGTGCCAGCAGCGTAGAGGTGCAGAGCTCCTATAATTCACCCCTCCACTTT

clone_size: .
d_call: .
j_call: TRBJ2-5
v_call: TRBV2
cdr3_aa: CASRHGRTIQETQYF
cdr3_nt: TGTGCCAGCAGACATGGCAGAACGATTCAAGAGACCCAGTACTTC